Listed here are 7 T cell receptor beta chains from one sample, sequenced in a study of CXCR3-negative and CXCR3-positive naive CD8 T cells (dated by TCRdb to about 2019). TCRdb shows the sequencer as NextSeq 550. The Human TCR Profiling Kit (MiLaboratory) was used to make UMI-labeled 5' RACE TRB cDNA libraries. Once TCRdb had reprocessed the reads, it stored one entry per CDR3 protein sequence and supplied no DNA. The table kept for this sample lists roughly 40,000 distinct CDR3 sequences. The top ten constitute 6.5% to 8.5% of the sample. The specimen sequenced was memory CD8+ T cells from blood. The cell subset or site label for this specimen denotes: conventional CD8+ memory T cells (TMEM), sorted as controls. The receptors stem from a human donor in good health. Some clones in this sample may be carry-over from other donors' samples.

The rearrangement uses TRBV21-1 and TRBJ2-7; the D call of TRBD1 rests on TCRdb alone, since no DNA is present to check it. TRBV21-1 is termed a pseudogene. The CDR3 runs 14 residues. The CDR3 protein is CASSKDRQNYEQYF.

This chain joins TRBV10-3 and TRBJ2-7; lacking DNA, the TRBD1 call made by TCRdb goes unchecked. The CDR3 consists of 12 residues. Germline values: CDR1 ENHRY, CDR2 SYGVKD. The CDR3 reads CALRTGSYEQYF.

CDR3 in amino acids: CASSFPYSGEGDTDTQYF. V gene TRBV12-3 or TRBV12-4 combines with J gene TRBJ2-3; there is no DNA to check the TCRdb D call of TRBD2. The CDR3 is 18 amino acids.

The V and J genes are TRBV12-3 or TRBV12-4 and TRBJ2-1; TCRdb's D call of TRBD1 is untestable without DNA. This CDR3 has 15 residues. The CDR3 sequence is CASSPGWGNSYEQYF.

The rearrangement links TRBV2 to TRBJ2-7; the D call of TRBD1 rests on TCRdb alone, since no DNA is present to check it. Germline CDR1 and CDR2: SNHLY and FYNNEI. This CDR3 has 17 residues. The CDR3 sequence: CASTPGQISLPSYEQYF. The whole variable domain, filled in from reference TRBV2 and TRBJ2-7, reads EPEVTQTPSHQVTQMGQEVILRCVPISNHLYFYWYRQILGQKVEFLVSFYNNEISEKSEIFDDQFSVERPDGSNFTLKIRSTKLEDSAMYFCASTPGQISLPSYEQYFGPGTRLTVT.

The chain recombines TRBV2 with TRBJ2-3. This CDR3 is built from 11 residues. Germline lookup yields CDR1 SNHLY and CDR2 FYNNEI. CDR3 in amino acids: CASRLADTQYF.

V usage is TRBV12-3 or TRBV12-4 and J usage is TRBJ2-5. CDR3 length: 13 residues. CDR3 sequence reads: CASTVAQAETQYF.